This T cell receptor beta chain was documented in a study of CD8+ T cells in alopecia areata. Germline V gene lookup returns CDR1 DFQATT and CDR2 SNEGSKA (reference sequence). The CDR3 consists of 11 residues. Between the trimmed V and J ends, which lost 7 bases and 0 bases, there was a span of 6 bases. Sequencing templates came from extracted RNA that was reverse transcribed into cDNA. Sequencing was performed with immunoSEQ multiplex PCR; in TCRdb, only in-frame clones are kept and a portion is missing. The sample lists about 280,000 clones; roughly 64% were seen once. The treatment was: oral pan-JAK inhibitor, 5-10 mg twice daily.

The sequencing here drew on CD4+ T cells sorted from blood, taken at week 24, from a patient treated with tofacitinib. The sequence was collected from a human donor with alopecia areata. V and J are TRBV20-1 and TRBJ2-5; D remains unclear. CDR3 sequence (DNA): TGCAGTGGGGTACACCAAGAGACCCAGTACTTC. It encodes CSGVHQETQYF.